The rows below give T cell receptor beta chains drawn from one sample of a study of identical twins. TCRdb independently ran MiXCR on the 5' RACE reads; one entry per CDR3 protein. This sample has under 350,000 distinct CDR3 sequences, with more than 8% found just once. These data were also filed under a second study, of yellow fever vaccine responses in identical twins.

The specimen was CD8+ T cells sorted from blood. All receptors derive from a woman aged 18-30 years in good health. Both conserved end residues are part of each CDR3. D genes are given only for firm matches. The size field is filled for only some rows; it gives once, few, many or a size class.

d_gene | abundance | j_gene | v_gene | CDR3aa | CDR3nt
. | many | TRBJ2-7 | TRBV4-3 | CASSQDNSAGVLYEQYF | TGCGCCAGCAGCCAAGATAACTCGGCAGGGGTCCTCTACGAGCAGTACTTC
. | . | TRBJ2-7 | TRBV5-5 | CASSPLGVEQYF | TGTGCCAGCAGCCCCTTGGGCGTCGAGCAGTACTTC
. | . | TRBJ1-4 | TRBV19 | CASSENEKLFF | TGTGCCAGTAGCGAAAATGAAAAACTGTTTTTT
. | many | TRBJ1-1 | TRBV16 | CASSQFPGNTEAFF | TGTGCCAGCAGCCAATTTCCAGGGAACACTGAAGCTTTCTTT
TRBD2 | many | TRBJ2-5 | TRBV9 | CASSEGLAGGTQETQYF | TGTGCCAGCAGCGAGGGACTAGCGGGGGGAACCCAAGAGACCCAGTACTTC
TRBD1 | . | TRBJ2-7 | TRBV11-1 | CASSSDLQGKGPHSSYEQYF | TGTGCCAGCAGCTCCGACCTACAGGGGAAGGGGCCCCACAGCTCCTACGAGCAGTACTTC
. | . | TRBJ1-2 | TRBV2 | CASSEWIGANYGYTF | TGTGCCAGCAGTGAATGGATAGGGGCTAACTATGGCTACACCTTC
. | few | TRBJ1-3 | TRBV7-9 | CASSLVPTSGNTIYF | TGTGCCAGCAGCTTAGTACCGACCTCTGGAAACACCATATATTTT
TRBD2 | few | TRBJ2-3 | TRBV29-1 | CSGVLAEQPTDTQYF | TGCAGCGGTGTACTAGCGGAGCAACCCACAGATACGCAGTATTTT
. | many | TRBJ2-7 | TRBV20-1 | CSAGPGLLSWEQYF | TGCAGTGCTGGGCCGGGACTTCTCTCGTGGGAGCAGTACTTC
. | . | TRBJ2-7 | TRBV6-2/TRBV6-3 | CASGGINYEQYF | TGTGCCAGCGGGGGCATCAACTACGAGCAGTACTTC
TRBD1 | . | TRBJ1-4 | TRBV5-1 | CASSGDSQVELFF | TGCGCCAGCAGCGGGGACAGCCAGGTCGAACTGTTTTTT
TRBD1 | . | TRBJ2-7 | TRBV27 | CASSLGQNPYEQYF | TGTGCCAGCAGTTTGGGACAGAACCCGTACGAGCAGTACTTC
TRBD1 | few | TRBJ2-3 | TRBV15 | CATSQSGTGRILLDTQYF | TGTGCCACCAGCCAATCCGGGACAGGCAGGATCCTTCTAGATACGCAGTATTTT
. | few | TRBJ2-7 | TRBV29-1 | CSARWSSYEQYF | TGCAGCGCTCGGTGGTCGTCCTACGAGCAGTACTTC
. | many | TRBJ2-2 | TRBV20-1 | CSARDLGGARDTGELFF | TGCAGTGCTAGAGACCTTGGGGGGGCCCGTGACACCGGGGAGCTGTTTTTT
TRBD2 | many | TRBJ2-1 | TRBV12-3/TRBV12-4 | CASSLGTSGHNEQFF | TGTGCCAGCAGTTTAGGGACTAGCGGCCACAATGAGCAGTTCTTC
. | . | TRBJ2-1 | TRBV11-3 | CASSLDPGGGNNEQFF | TGTGCCAGCAGCCTAGATCCCGGGGGAGGTAACAATGAGCAGTTCTTC